This TCR beta chain came from a study of blood T cell repertoires in COVID-19. The wider study: Specimens from acute and convalescent COVID-19 originated in the United States, Italy and Spain. The cDNA or gDNA used as material had been derived from T cells, B-cell-depleted T cells, or PBMCs.

As handled by the study authors: Nucleated cell counts were estimated from reference gene primer amplification. The table came from immunoSEQ multiplex PCR; TCRdb's copy has only in-frame clones and leaves some out. V and J calls and clone size come straight from that table; D and trimming were deduced from the DNA. The table records more than 90,000 clones, around 90% of them present only once. J lost 1 base, V lost 3 bases, and 5 bases had no gene match. This CDR3 spans 16 amino acids. CDR1 is SGDLS and CDR2 is YYNGEE in the germline V gene. Sequenced: peripheral blood. The sequence was collected from a man aged 45-65 years with acute or convalescent COVID-19. V and J are TRBV9 and TRBJ2-3, with TRBD2 identical over 10 bases. Written as DNA, the CDR3 is TGTGCCAGCAGCGCCGAGCTAGCGGGGGGCACAGATACGCAGTATTTT. Protein sequence: CASSAELAGGTDTQYF.